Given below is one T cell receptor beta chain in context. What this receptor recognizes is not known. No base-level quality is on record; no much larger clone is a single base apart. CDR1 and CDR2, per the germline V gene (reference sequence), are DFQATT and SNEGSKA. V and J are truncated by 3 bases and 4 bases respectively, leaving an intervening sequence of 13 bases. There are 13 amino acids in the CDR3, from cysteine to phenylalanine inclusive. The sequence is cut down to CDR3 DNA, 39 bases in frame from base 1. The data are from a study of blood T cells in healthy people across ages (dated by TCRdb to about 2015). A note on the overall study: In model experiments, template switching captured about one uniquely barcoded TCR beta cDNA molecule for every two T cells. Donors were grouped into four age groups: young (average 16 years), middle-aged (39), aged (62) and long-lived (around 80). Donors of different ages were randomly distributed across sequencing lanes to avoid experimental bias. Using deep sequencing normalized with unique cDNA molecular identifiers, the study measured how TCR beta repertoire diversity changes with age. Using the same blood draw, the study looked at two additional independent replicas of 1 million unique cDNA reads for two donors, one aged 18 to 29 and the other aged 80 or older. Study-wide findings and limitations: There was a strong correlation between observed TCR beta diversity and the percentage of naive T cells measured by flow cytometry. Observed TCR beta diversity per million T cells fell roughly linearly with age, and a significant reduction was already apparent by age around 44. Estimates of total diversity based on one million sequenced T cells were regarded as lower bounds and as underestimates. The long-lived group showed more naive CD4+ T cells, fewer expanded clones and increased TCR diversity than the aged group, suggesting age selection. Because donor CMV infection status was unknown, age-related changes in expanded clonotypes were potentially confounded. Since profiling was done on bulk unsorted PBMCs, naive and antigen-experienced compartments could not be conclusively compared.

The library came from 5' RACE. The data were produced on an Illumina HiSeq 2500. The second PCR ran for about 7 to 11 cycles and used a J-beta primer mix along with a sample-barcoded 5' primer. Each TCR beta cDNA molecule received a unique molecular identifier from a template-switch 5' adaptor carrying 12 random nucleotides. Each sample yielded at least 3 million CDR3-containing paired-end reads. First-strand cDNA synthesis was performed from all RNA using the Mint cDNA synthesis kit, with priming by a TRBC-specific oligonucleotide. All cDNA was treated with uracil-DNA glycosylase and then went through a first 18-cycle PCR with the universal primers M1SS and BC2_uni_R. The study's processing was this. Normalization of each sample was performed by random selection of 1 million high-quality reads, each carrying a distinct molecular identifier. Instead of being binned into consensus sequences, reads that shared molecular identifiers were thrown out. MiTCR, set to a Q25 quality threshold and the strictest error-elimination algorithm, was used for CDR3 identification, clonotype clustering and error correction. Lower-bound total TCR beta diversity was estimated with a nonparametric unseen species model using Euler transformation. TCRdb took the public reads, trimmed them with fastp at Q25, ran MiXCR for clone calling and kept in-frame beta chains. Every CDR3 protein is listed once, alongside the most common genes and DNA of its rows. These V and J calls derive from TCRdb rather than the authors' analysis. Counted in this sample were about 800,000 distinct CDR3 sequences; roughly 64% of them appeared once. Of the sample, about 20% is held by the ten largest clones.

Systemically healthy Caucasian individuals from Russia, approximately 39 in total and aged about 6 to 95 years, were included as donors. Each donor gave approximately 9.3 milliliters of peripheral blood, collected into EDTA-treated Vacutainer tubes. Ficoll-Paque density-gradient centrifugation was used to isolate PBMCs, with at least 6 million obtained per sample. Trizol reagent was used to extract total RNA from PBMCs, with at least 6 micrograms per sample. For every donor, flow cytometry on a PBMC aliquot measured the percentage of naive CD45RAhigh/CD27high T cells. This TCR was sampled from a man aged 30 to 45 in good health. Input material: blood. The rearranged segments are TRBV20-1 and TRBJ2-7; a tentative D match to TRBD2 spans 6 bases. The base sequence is TGCAGTGCTAGTGATAGCGGACCTTACGAGCAGTACTTC. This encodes CSASDSGPYEQYF.